This T cell receptor (beta chain) comes out of a study of human T cells and chemical hapten exposure. The study's findings and limits: The study found expanded TCRs formed significantly more large CDR3 similarity clusters than controls. As patch test score rose, PT1 expanded TCR counts tended to rise as well.

Via MiXCR, TCRdb re-called the RACE reads, giving one row per CDR3 protein. Seen here are some 350,000 distinct CDR3 sequences, about 6.9% observed once, and the top ten hold approximately 5.4%. Trimming left V 11 bases short and J 0 bases short, with 28 bases between. CDR3 length equals 19 residues. The germline V gene has CDR1 KGHDR and CDR2 SFDVKD. Stated time point: patch test 2, 6 weeks after DPC sensitization. Treatment reported: therapeutic diphenylcyclopropenone sensitization with weekly scalp DPC. On this clonotype: Its target is unknown.

The sample here was whole blood, taken in connection with sensitization to the hapten diphenylcyclopropenone (DPC). The rearrangement links TRBV24-1 to TRBJ1-5; tentatively, D is TRBD1 (6 bases). This clonotype originated in a woman aged 18-35 years with alopecia areata. Some clones in this sample may be carry-over from other donors' samples. CDR3 amino acids: CAIGRNGQSILNSNQPQHF. The CDR3 coding sequence is TGTGCCATCGGAAGAAACGGACAGTCCATTCTTAATAGCAATCAGCCCCAGCATTTT.